This TCR beta chain was found in a study of T cells in Graves' hyperthyroidism and ophthalmopathy. Study information: Peripheral blood specimens were obtained at initial diagnosis, prior to any treatment.

Template material for amplifying TCR beta CDR3 regions consisted of RNA transcripts. The study used the HTBI primer set for a first-round RT-PCR of the TCR CDR3. TCRdb analysed the multiplex PCR reads with MiXCR anew, one entry per CDR3 protein. The sample lists approximately 610,000 distinct CDR3 sequences; about 15% were seen once. This clonotype was seen many times. Lactation, pregnancy, other autoimmune disease or uncontrolled infection excluded patients. Each 10 ml fresh peripheral blood draw supplied the PBMCs. Trimming left V 8 bases short and J 2 bases short, with 18 bases between. CDR3 length: 15 amino acids. Per germline, CDR1 MDHEN and CDR2 SYDVKM.

V usage is TRBV28 and J usage is TRBJ2-5, with D perhaps matching TRBD2 (7 bases). The material sequenced was blood. The receptor comes from a woman aged 40 to 50 with Graves' ophthalmopathy. CDR3 in amino acids: CASLGGGARQETQYF. The CDR3 DNA sequence: TGTGCCAGCCTTGGGGGGGGCGCCAGACAAGAGACCCAGTACTTC.